This T cell receptor (beta chain) is from a study of beta chain features in type 1 diabetes. Study-level points and caveats: TCRB CDR3s were moderately but significantly shorter in Type 1 diabetes patients in all four CD4+ subsets. Whether TCRB rearrangement is influenced by HLA type was left unresolved in this analysis.

The study reverse transcribed the entire isolated RNA, so it sequenced expressed TCRB transcripts. Naive, central memory and regulatory T cell samples came to a mean of around 3.5 million reads. The repertoire was sequenced with immunoSEQ multiplex PCR; TCRdb's copy has only in-frame clones and lacks some. The sample has approximately 730,000 clones, 13% seen once; the top ten hold approximately 0.022%. Averaging about 116 mL, one heparinised blood draw came from each individual donor. Cells sorted by CD45RO/CCR7/CD25/CD127/CD95/CD27 comprised CD4+ naive, central memory, regulatory and stem cell-like memory cells. This clone turned up a few times. Its cognate antigen is unknown. V lost 11 bases and J lost 3, with 23 bases in between. This CDR3 spans 17 amino acids. Germline values: CDR1 MDHEN, CDR2 SYDVKM.

The receptor was isolated from a young man with type 1 diabetes. The source material was naive CD4+ T cells from blood. The chain links TRBV28 to TRBJ2-6; maybe TRBD2 (5 bases). The CDR3 bases are TGTGCCTCACAGAGGGAGCGGCCCCCAGATGGGGCCAACGTCCTGACTTTC. It specifies CASQRERPPDGANVLTF.